This TCR beta chain emerged from a study of molecular identifiers for immune sequencing clone quantification. The bulk TCR libraries were made with methods described before and with listed TCR primers. From the PCR reads, TCRdb called clonotypes with MiXCR, one entry per CDR3 protein. The table records 85,000 to 95,000 distinct CDR3 sequences, roughly 19% of them present only once. Regarding this clonotype: Its antigen is still unknown.

This CDR3 spans 14 amino acids. Germline loops: CDR1 LNHNV, CDR2 YYDKDF (reference sequence). V gave up 9 bases and J gave up 3 bases; unmatched junction bases: 8. Study conclusions and caveats: Spiked Jurkat TCR RNA originating from one cell could reportedly be identified amid roughly 970,000 naive cells. In naive cells, under 1% of molecules belonged to clones above 20 RNA copies, against over 99% in effector cells. Highly expanded clone sizes could end up underestimated if a barcode were shared by identical TCR molecules.

The chain recombines TRBV15 with TRBJ1-5; 7 positions agree with TRBD1. Input material: naive CD8+ T cells from blood, with Jurkat cell RNA spiked in. As for subset: FACS-sorted CD8+CD4-CCR7+CD45RA+ naive T cells. The receptor was isolated from a human donor in good health. Some libraries in this study had Jurkat cell RNA spiked in. The CDR3 sequence is CATVQGSFNQPQHF. For the CDR3, the DNA is TGTGCCACGGTACAGGGGAGTTTCAATCAGCCCCAGCATTTT.